The following is a TCR beta chain sequence with its context. What it recognizes is unknown. This sample stems from a study of T cell repertoires in cytomegalovirus infection. Study-wide context: CMV infection together with matching HLA type was indicated by public TCR beta signatures. Overall study results and limits: HLA-C-restricted CMV-specific TCR beta clonotypes were dominant in the ex vivo response. The cumulative frequency of public TCR beta families distinguished individuals who carried CMV together with the relevant HLA.

TCRdb recomputed calls from the reads with MiXCR, one row per CDR3 protein. The sample has 250,000 to 300,000 distinct CDR3 sequences; approximately 17% are singletons. Germline-derived CDR1 and CDR2 are SGHVS and FNYEAQ. The V segment lost 5 bases and the J segment 10 bases; nucleotides outside the gene matches: 13. The CDR3 extends over 15 amino acids. The chain joins TRBV7-6 to TRBJ2-3; 9 bases match TRBD2. The receptor's source is a human donor in good health (CMV status not recorded). Some clones in this sample may be carry-over from other donors' samples. The material sequenced was CD8+ T cells from PBMCs. CDR3: CASSGGGLASPPQYF. For the CDR3, the DNA is TGTGCCAGCAGCGGTGGGGGACTAGCATCTCCTCCGCAGTATTTT.